A selection of T cell receptor beta chains follows, all from one sample in a study of beta chain features in type 1 diabetes. Repertoires were generated with immunoSEQ multiplex PCR, while TCRdb's copy carries only in-frame clones and drops some. The table shows a few hundred thousand clones, with approximately 15% occurring only once. Source material: naive CD4+ T cells from blood. The receptor source for this set is a man aged 30 to 39 in good health. Each CDR3 is given with its conserved first and last residue. Fields, in order: CDR3 DNA, CDR3 protein, clone size, D gene, J gene, V gene. A D gene is named only where the DNA matches it firmly. A clone size is listed for some rows: how often the clone was seen (once, few, many), or a class if it is expanded.

cdr3_nt: TGCAGCGTTGCCTTCCCCTCAGCTAACACTGAAGCTTTCTTT; cdr3_aa: CSVAFPSANTEAFF; clone_size: few; d_call: NA; j_call: TRBJ1-1; v_call: TRBV29-1
cdr3_nt: TGTGCCAGCAGCTCGGGACGTAGTTACGTCCTGACTTTC; cdr3_aa: CASSSGRSYVLTF; clone_size: few; d_call: NA; j_call: TRBJ2-6; v_call: TRBV7-2
cdr3_nt: TGTGCCAGCAGTGGACGACTAGCGGGAGGACGCGGCAATGAGCAGCTCTTC; cdr3_aa: CASSGRLAGGRGNEQLF; clone_size: NA; d_call: TRBD2; j_call: TRBJ2-1; v_call: TRBV6-1
cdr3_nt: TGTGCCAGCAGTTTAGCCGCAGGCTACGAGCAGTACTTC; cdr3_aa: CASSLAAGYEQYF; clone_size: few; d_call: NA; j_call: TRBJ2-7; v_call: TRBV27
cdr3_nt: TGTGCCAGCTCACCTTTGGACAGCGCTGAAGCTTTCTTT; cdr3_aa: CASSPLDSAEAFF; clone_size: NA; d_call: NA; j_call: TRBJ1-1; v_call: TRBV18
cdr3_nt: TGTGCCAGCAGCTCCCCGTCAGGACTAGGCCAAGAGACCCAGTACTTC; cdr3_aa: CASSSPSGLGQETQYF; clone_size: NA; d_call: TRBD2; j_call: TRBJ2-5; v_call: TRBV5-4
cdr3_nt: TGTGCCTGGAGTGTCCAGGGGAATCAGCCCCAGCATTTT; cdr3_aa: CAWSVQGNQPQHF; clone_size: few; d_call: NA; j_call: TRBJ1-5; v_call: TRBV30
cdr3_nt: TGTGCCAGCAGCTCCTGGGGACAGAATACGCAGTATTTT; cdr3_aa: CASSSWGQNTQYF; clone_size: few; d_call: TRBD1; j_call: TRBJ2-3; v_call: TRBV11-3
cdr3_nt: TGTGCCGTCCGGGACCTTGGAGATACGCAGTATTTT; cdr3_aa: CAVRDLGDTQYF; clone_size: NA; d_call: NA; j_call: TRBJ2-3; v_call: TRBV10-3
cdr3_nt: TGTGCCAGCAGTGACCCCGGAGCAGGGTGGGAGACCCAGTACTTC; cdr3_aa: CASSDPGAGWETQYF; clone_size: NA; d_call: NA; j_call: TRBJ2-5; v_call: TRBV25-1
cdr3_nt: TGCAGCGTTGAAGATCCAGGGAACGAGGTCTATGGCTACACCTTC; cdr3_aa: CSVEDPGNEVYGYTF; clone_size: few; d_call: NA; j_call: TRBJ1-2; v_call: TRBV29-1
cdr3_nt: TGTGCCAGCAGTGAAGCGCTGTCTGGGGATGAGCAGTTCTTC; cdr3_aa: CASSEALSGDEQFF; clone_size: few; d_call: NA; j_call: TRBJ2-1; v_call: TRBV2
cdr3_nt: TGCGCCAGCAGCTTGGCCCGGCAATCGGAGGGCTACACCTTC; cdr3_aa: CASSLARQSEGYTF; clone_size: NA; d_call: NA; j_call: TRBJ1-2; v_call: TRBV5-1
cdr3_nt: TGTGCCAGCAGTACCGCTACCTGGGGCACTGAAGCTTTCTTT; cdr3_aa: CASSTATWGTEAFF; clone_size: few; d_call: NA; j_call: TRBJ1-1; v_call: TRBV7-2
cdr3_nt: TGTGCCAGTAGTATGGGGCCTAGCGGTTTGGATGAGCAGTTCTTC; cdr3_aa: CASSMGPSGLDEQFF; clone_size: few; d_call: TRBD2; j_call: TRBJ2-1; v_call: TRBV19
cdr3_nt: TGTGCCTGGAGCCAGCACCGGCTAGCTGATTACAATGAGCAGTTCTTC; cdr3_aa: CAWSQHRLADYNEQFF; clone_size: NA; d_call: NA; j_call: TRBJ2-1; v_call: TRBV30
cdr3_nt: TGTGCCAGCGTTGGAGGAGTTGGCACAGATACGCAGTATTTT; cdr3_aa: CASVGGVGTDTQYF; clone_size: NA; d_call: NA; j_call: TRBJ2-3; v_call: TRBV2
cdr3_nt: TGTGCCAGCACCGGGGCCCGGTACGAGCAGTACTTC; cdr3_aa: CASTGARYEQYF; clone_size: NA; d_call: NA; j_call: TRBJ2-7; v_call: TRBV5-4
cdr3_nt: TGTGCCTGGAGTGTAGCGGGGGCCTCCTTTGTCTATGGCTACACCTTC; cdr3_aa: CAWSVAGASFVYGYTF; clone_size: NA; d_call: NA; j_call: TRBJ1-2; v_call: TRBV30
cdr3_nt: TGCGCCAGCAGCCCAGACGGAGGGTCCTACAATGAGCAGTTCTTC; cdr3_aa: CASSPDGGSYNEQFF; clone_size: few; d_call: NA; j_call: TRBJ2-1; v_call: TRBV5-1
cdr3_nt: TGTGCCAGCAGCCAGGAAGCGGGACTAGCGGCCTCTGGGGCCAACGTCCTGACTTTC; cdr3_aa: CASSQEAGLAASGANVLTF; clone_size: few; d_call: TRBD2; j_call: TRBJ2-6; v_call: TRBV4-2
cdr3_nt: TGTGCCAGCAGCCAGACTGGGAGCAATCAGCCCCAGCATTTT; cdr3_aa: CASSQTGSNQPQHF; clone_size: NA; d_call: NA; j_call: TRBJ1-5; v_call: TRBV25-1
cdr3_nt: TGTGCCATCAGTGTCGACAGTAATCAGCCCCAGCATTTT; cdr3_aa: CAISVDSNQPQHF; clone_size: few; d_call: NA; j_call: TRBJ1-5; v_call: TRBV10-3
cdr3_nt: TGCGCCAGCAGTGGGGAGGGGGAGCAGCCCCAGCATTTT; cdr3_aa: CASSGEGEQPQHF; clone_size: NA; d_call: NA; j_call: TRBJ1-5; v_call: TRBV10-1
cdr3_nt: TGTGCCACCAGCGAAGACAGGGTGAAAGAGACCCAGTACTTC; cdr3_aa: CATSEDRVKETQYF; clone_size: NA; d_call: TRBD1; j_call: TRBJ2-5; v_call: TRBV15
cdr3_nt: TGTGCCAGCAGCTCCGTTAGAGAGTCGGAGACCCAGTACTTC; cdr3_aa: CASSSVRESETQYF; clone_size: few; d_call: NA; j_call: TRBJ2-5; v_call: TRBV5-4
cdr3_nt: TGTGCCAGCACATTTGCCGGTTCCACAGATACGCAGTATTTT; cdr3_aa: CASTFAGSTDTQYF; clone_size: NA; d_call: NA; j_call: TRBJ2-3; v_call: TRBV25-1
cdr3_nt: TGTGCCAGCGTCGGAAGTCTGGGTGTTACCGGGGAGCTGTTTTTT; cdr3_aa: CASVGSLGVTGELFF; clone_size: NA; d_call: NA; j_call: TRBJ2-2; v_call: TRBV7-6
cdr3_nt: TGCGCCAGCAGAAAAACCCAAACAGGGAATTCCTACAATGAGCAGTTCTTC; cdr3_aa: CASRKTQTGNSYNEQFF; clone_size: NA; d_call: NA; j_call: TRBJ2-1; v_call: TRBV4-3
cdr3_nt: TGTGCCAGCTCACCCGCAAATGAGCAGTTCTTC; cdr3_aa: CASSPANEQFF; clone_size: NA; d_call: NA; j_call: TRBJ2-1; v_call: TRBV18